This T cell receptor (beta chain) was sequenced for a study of cytomegalovirus exposure and HLA in healthy donors. PCR used 60 Vbeta primers and 13 Jbeta primers. Repertoires were generated with immunoSEQ multiplex PCR, while TCRdb's copy carries only in-frame clones and drops some. The table has approximately 150,000 clones, 73% seen once. This CDR3 spans 19 amino acids. Germline CDR1 SEHNR, CDR2 FQNEAQ (reference sequence). V shed 8 bases, J shed 0 bases, and the junction held 17 bases outside the gene matches. Broader study findings: CMV serostatus stood as the only immune exposure information on hand. Cytomegalovirus-associated status was assigned to about 180 TCR beta chains.

On this clone itself: The antigen remains unidentified.

Sequencing was performed on PBMCs. The J gene is TRBJ1-3, the V gene TRBV7-9, with 9 positions matching TRBD1. This sequence was found in a woman under 30 in good health and CMV-seropositive. The CDR3 loop reads CASSAGTGLSFFSGNTIYF. The CDR3 region has the DNA TGTGCCAGCTCTGCCGGGACAGGGCTTTCCTTTTTCTCTGGAAACACCATATATTTT. The whole variable domain, remainder taken from reference TRBV7-9 and TRBJ1-3, is DTGVSQNPRHKITKRGQNVTFRCDPISEHNRLYWYRQTLGQGPEFLTYFQNEAQLEKSRLLSDRFSAERPKGSFSTLEIQRTEQGDSAMYLCASSAGTGLSFFSGNTIYFGEGSWLTVV.